The count of the clone carrying this T cell receptor beta chain is one. Looked up from germline, CDR1 is SGHKS and CDR2 is YYEKEE (reference sequence). The CDR3 length is 13 residues. V lost 0 bases, J lost 8 bases, and 8 bases lay in between. The sample belongs to a study of blood T cell repertoires in COVID-19. Sequenced by immunoSEQ multiplex PCR; TCRdb stores in-frame clones only, minus some. The table lists 65,000 to 80,000 clones, more than 75% of them singletons. The receptor was isolated from a human donor in a cohort sampled during active COVID-19. The sequencing sample was made of peripheral blood. The V call is TRBV5-5, the J call TRBJ1-4; no definite D call. In nucleotides, the CDR3 is TGTGCCAGCAGCTTGGTCGGGATCGAAAAACTGTTTTTT. Its protein product is CASSLVGIEKLFF. The complete variable domain, with remaining parts taken from reference TRBV5-5 and TRBJ1-4, reads DAGVTQSPTHLIKTRGQQVTLRCSPISGHKSVSWYQQVLGQGPQFIFQYYEKEERGRGNFPDRFSARQFPNYSSELNVNALLLGDSALYLCASSLVGIEKLFFGSGTQLSVL.